What follows describes a single TCR beta chain. The entry originates in a study of T-cell memory formation after mild COVID-19. TCRdb re-derived calls from the 5' RACE reads in MiXCR, one entry per CDR3 protein. The data show roughly 150,000 distinct CDR3 sequences, with about 14% seen just once and 13% to 15% held by the top ten. The source material was PBMCs or a T cell subset sorted from them (not recorded which). This clonotype was sampled from an adult woman who had mild COVID-19 (a few samples of this study predate the infection). Cell type and time point are not known.

CDR3 nucleotide sequence: TGTGCCAGCCTAGAGTGGGGAGGGGGCTCTGTTGAAGCTTTCTTT. This codes for CASLEWGGGSVEAFF. This chain links TRBV2 with TRBJ1-1; 7 nucleotides line up with TRBD1. V was clipped by 8 bases and J by 7 bases; unmatched bases: 16. The CDR3 loop spans 15 amino acids. The germline V gene encodes CDR1 SNHLY and CDR2 FYNNEI.